This entry lists 6 T cell receptor beta chains sequenced from one sample in a study of cytomegalovirus exposure and HLA in healthy donors. Data came from immunoSEQ multiplex PCR; TCRdb stores just in-frame clones and leaves some out. The data contain 200,000 or so clones, approximately 86% of them singletons. Sequencing used PBMCs. The receptors come from a woman younger than 30 in good health and CMV-seronegative.

The chain uses TRBV28 and TRBJ2-4; TRBD2 matches at 8 bases. V lost 2 bases and J lost 1; bases outside the gene matches: 7. Per the germline V gene, CDR1 is MDHEN and CDR2 is SYDVKM. This CDR3 is 17 amino acids long. CDR3 residues: CASSLAGGRLAKNIQYF. CDR3 nucleotides: TGTGCCAGCAGTTTAGCGGGGGGTCGTTTGGCCAAAAACATTCAGTACTTC. The full variable domain, with the rest looked up from reference TRBV28 and TRBJ2-4, is DVKVTQSSRYLVKRTGEKVFLECVQDMDHENMFWYRQDPGLGLRLIYFSYDVKMKEKGDIPEGYSVSREKKERFSLILESASTNQTSMYLCASSLAGGRLAKNIQYFGAGTRLSVL.

The chain carries TRBV7-8 and TRBJ1-4; TRBD1 aligns across 9 bases. The V segment lost 5 bases and the J segment 0 bases; nucleotides outside the gene matches: 13. The germline V gene has CDR1 SGHVS and CDR2 FQNEAQ. The CDR3 runs to 19 residues. The CDR3 sequence: CASSLRDREKLPTNEKLFF. The CDR3 DNA is TGTGCCAGCAGCCTCCGGGACAGGGAAAAACTTCCAACTAATGAAAAACTGTTTTTT.

V usage is TRBV19 and J usage is TRBJ1-4; D is perhaps TRBD1 (5 bases). Germline V gene sequence: CDR1 LNHDA, CDR2 SQIVND (reference sequence). The CDR3 totals 16 residues. Trimming took 6 bases from V and 0 from J, leaving 14 bases between them. The CDR3 protein is CASSPGRGTTNEKLFF. CDR3 in DNA: TGTGCCAGTAGCCCTGGTCGGGGGACAACTAATGAAAAACTGTTTTTT. Looking up the rest from reference TRBV19 and TRBJ1-4 gives the full variable domain: DGGITQSPKYLFRKEGQNVTLSCEQNLNHDAMYWYRQDPGQGLRLIYYSQIVNDFQKGDIAEGYSVSREKKESFPLTVTSAQKNPTAFYLCASSPGRGTTNEKLFFGSGTQLSVL.

The gene calls are TRBV2 and TRBJ2-3; 9 bases map to TRBD2. J was trimmed by 3 bases and V by 6 bases; bases with no gene match: 10. The germline V gene has CDR1 SNHLY and CDR2 FYNNEI. The CDR3 covers 16 residues. CDR3 sequence reads: CASRARAGGATDTQYF. The CDR3 DNA reads as TGTGCCAGCAGGGCCCGAGCGGGAGGAGCGACAGATACGCAGTATTTT. Drawing the rest from reference TRBV2 and TRBJ2-3, the complete variable domain is EPEVTQTPSHQVTQMGQEVILRCVPISNHLYFYWYRQILGQKVEFLVSFYNNEISEKSEIFDDQFSVERPDGSNFTLKIRSTKLEDSAMYFCASRARAGGATDTQYFGPGTRLTVL.

The J gene is TRBJ1-1, the V gene TRBV19; perhaps TRBD1 as D (6 bases). Trimming pared 8 bases from V and 3 bases from J, leaving 16 bases between. Germline lookup yields CDR1 LNHDA and CDR2 SQIVND (reference sequence). The CDR3 is 14 residues long. The CDR3 loop reads CASGMGEGDTEAFF. DNA for the CDR3: TGTGCCAGTGGAATGGGAGAGGGGGACACTGAAGCTTTCTTT.

The V call is TRBV28, the J call TRBJ2-1, with 9 positions matching TRBD1. J lost 10 bases, V lost 4 bases, and 11 bases had no gene match. Germline V lookup: CDR1 MDHEN, CDR2 SYDVKM. The CDR3 runs 15 residues. DNA of the CDR3: TGTGCCAGCAGTTCAACAGGGGGCGGTGTTCGGGAGCAGTTCTTC. Protein: CASSSTGGGVREQFF. The full variable domain, in which reference TRBV28 and TRBJ2-1 provide the parts outside the CDR3, is DVKVTQSSRYLVKRTGEKVFLECVQDMDHENMFWYRQDPGLGLRLIYFSYDVKMKEKGDIPEGYSVSREKKERFSLILESASTNQTSMYLCASSSTGGGVREQFFGPGTRLTVL.